This T cell receptor (beta chain) derives from a study of beta chain features in type 1 diabetes. The germline CDR1 and CDR2 sequences are SGHVS and FQNEAQ. J was trimmed by 0 bases and V by 5 bases; bases with no gene match: 7. The CDR3 sequence is 16 residues long. Reverse transcription of all isolated RNA meant that expressed TCRB transcripts were sequenced. Sequenced by immunoSEQ multiplex PCR; TCRdb stores in-frame clones only, minus some. The sample contains under 450,000 clones, approximately 15% of which appear only once. The specimen was naive CD4+ T cells from blood. The V and J genes are TRBV7-8 and TRBJ2-1, with TRBD2 matching 7 bases. The receptor was isolated from a man aged 25 to 40 in good health. CDR3 sequence: CASSLPSGISYNEQFF. CDR3 bases: TGTGCCAGCAGCCTACCTAGCGGAATCTCCTACAATGAGCAGTTCTTC.